One sample yielded the 2 T cell receptor beta chains listed below, sequenced in a study of blood T cell repertoires in COVID-19. The protocol was immunoSEQ multiplex PCR, while the TCRdb copy is restricted to in-frame clones and leaves out a portion. This table holds about 110,000 clones, approximately 88% found once. The sequencing sample was made of peripheral blood. The receptors originated from a woman between 70 and 85 years old with acute or convalescent COVID-19.

In this sample, this clone turned up once. The rearrangement links TRBV12-5 to TRBJ1-5; 8 bases fit TRBD1. Germline values: CDR1 LGHNT, CDR2 FRNRAP. CDR3 length: 17 amino acids. J gave up 4 bases and V 1 base, and 9 bases lay outside the gene matches. The CDR3 protein is CASGLARQGSLNQPQHF. CDR3 sequence (DNA): TGTGCTAGTGGTTTGGCCCGACAGGGGAGCTTGAATCAGCCCCAGCATTTT.

V gene TRBV7-3 combines with J gene TRBJ2-5, with D possibly TRBD1 on 6 matching bases. Germline V CDR1 and CDR2: SGHTA, FQGTGA. The CDR3 sequence is 13 residues long. Trimming pared 5 bases from V and 10 bases from J, leaving 17 bases between. The chain's CDR3 is CASSTQGSSDQYF. CDR3 nucleotides: TGTGCCAGCAGCACGCAGGGGTCCTCCGACCAGTACTTC.